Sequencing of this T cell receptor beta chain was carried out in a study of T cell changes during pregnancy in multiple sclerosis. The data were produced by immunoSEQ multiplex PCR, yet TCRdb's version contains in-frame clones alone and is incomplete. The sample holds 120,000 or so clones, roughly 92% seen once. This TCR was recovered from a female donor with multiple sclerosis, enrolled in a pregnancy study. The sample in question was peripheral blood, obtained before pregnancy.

The CDR3 region is CSVVSAGYGYTF. CDR3 DNA: TGCAGCGTTGTATCGGCAGGGTATGGCTACACCTTC. The chain combines TRBV29-1 with TRBJ1-2, with D tentatively TRBD1 (5 bases). Trimming shortened V by 4 bases and J by 5 bases, and 11 bases separated the two germline ends. The CDR3 is made up of 12 amino acids. In germline, CDR1 is SQVTM, CDR2 ANQGSEA.